The 11 T cell receptor beta chains listed next were all sequenced from one sample in a study of CD8+ T cells in alopecia areata. Extraction and reverse transcription of RNA yielded cDNA as the sequencing template. Only in-frame clones appear in the TCRdb table, and some are missing; sequencing was by immunoSEQ multiplex PCR. The sample records some 130,000 clones, approximately 49% being singletons. This specimen was CD8+ T cells sorted from blood, taken at week 0. The origin of the receptors is a human donor with alopecia areata.

This chain joins TRBV5-4 and TRBJ2-7, with D possibly matching TRBD2 (6 bases). CDR3 length: 15 amino acids. With 0 bases removed from V and 0 bases from J, the gap between germline ends came to 10 bases. The germline V gene has CDR1 SGHNT and CDR2 YYREEE (reference sequence). This CDR3 reads CASSLVGEDSYEQYF. The CDR3 DNA follows: TGTGCCAGCAGCTTGGTGGGGGAGGACTCCTACGAGCAGTACTTC.

This clone turned up a few times. The rearrangement links TRBV10-3 to TRBJ2-3; 10 nucleotides match TRBD2. This CDR3 is 14 amino acids long. The V gene end was trimmed by 11 bases and the J gene end by 4 bases; junction bases not matched to a gene: 9. CDR1 and CDR2 from the germline V gene are ENHRY and SYGVKD. The CDR3 region has the DNA TGTGCCGTTCAGCGGGGGGGTTCGGCAGATACGCAGTATTTT. It specifies CAVQRGGSADTQYF.

The rearrangement uses TRBV29-1 and TRBJ2-1, with D perhaps being TRBD1 or TRBD2 (6 bases each). With 3 bases removed from V and 2 bases from J, the gap between germline ends came to 11 bases. Per germline, CDR1 SQVTM and CDR2 ANQGSEA. The CDR3 spans 14 residues. The CDR3: CSVDYRGPYNEQFF. In DNA, the CDR3 is TGCAGCGTTGATTATCGGGGGCCCTACAATGAGCAGTTCTTC.

There are a few counts of this clone. This sequence joins TRBV5-1 and TRBJ2-4, with 9 positions matching TRBD1. The CDR3 loop spans 16 amino acids. The germline V gene has CDR1 SGHRS and CDR2 YFSETQ. V shed 2 bases, J shed 10 bases, and the junction held 13 bases outside the gene matches. CDR3 residues: CASSFEEGQGAGIQYF. DNA for the CDR3: TGCGCCAGCAGCTTCGAAGAGGGACAGGGCGCAGGGATTCAGTACTTC.

V usage is TRBV4-3 and J usage is TRBJ2-7; either TRBD1 or TRBD2 may fit D (7 bases each). CDR1 and CDR2 (germline): LGHNA, YSLEER. V was pared by 0 bases and J by 5 bases, with 17 bases between. The CDR3 consists of 16 residues. The CDR3 DNA follows: TGCGCCAGCAGCCAAGAGGAGGGGCAGGGGGGGAACGAGCAGTACTTC. Its protein product is CASSQEEGQGGNEQYF.

The rearrangement uses TRBV6-5 and TRBJ2-3; D possibly corresponds to TRBD2 (5 bases). This CDR3 has 15 residues. From germline, CDR1 is MNHEY and CDR2 SVGAGI. V was shortened by 4 bases and J by 2 bases, with 13 bases between the two germline ends. This chain's CDR3 is CASSSLLGDTDTQYF. The CDR3 DNA reads as TGTGCCAGCAGTTCGTTACTAGGAGACACAGATACGCAGTATTTT.

Many counts were recorded for this clone. The CDR3 bases are TGTGCCAGCAGTGAAGTTACGGGGGCAGGTCAAGAGACCCAGTACTTC. Translation: CASSEVTGAGQETQYF. V is TRBV6-1 and J is TRBJ2-5; D possibly matches TRBD1 or TRBD2 (6 bases each). Germline CDR1 and CDR2: MNHNS and SASEGT. The CDR3 consists of 16 residues. V lost 1 base and J 2 bases, leaving 14 bases between the germline ends.

There are a few counts of this clone. The V and J genes are TRBV10-3 and TRBJ2-7; tentative D call: TRBD2 (6 bases). Germline CDR1 and CDR2: ENHRY and SYGVKD. The CDR3 length is 10 residues. V was trimmed by 8 bases and J by 6 bases, leaving 8 bases between them. The CDR3 here is CAIGGSEQYF. The CDR3 DNA reads TGTGCCATCGGGGGGAGCGAGCAGTACTTC.

The chain recombines TRBV5-1 with TRBJ2-1; 9 bases map to TRBD2. This CDR3 has 15 amino acids. After removal of 4 bases from V and 5 bases from J, the junction contained 7 bases not matched to a gene. Germline V CDR1 and CDR2: SGHRS, YFSETQ. The CDR3 spells CASSRVLAGNNEQFF. As DNA, the CDR3 is TGCGCCAGCAGCCGCGTGCTAGCGGGGAACAATGAGCAGTTCTTC.

The chain couples TRBV6-1 to TRBJ1-1; 9 bases map to TRBD1. The J segment lost 5 bases and the V segment lost 7 bases, leaving 5 bases of the junction unmatched. The CDR3 extends over 13 amino acids. CDR1 and CDR2 from the germline V gene are MNHNS and SASEGT. The CDR3 DNA is TGTGCCAGCACCAGGACAGGGGAGACTGAAGCTTTCTTT. Protein product: CASTRTGETEAFF.

This chain uses TRBV4-1 with TRBJ2-1; D is unresolved. This CDR3 is 11 amino acids long. Germline V gene data show CDR1 as MGHRA and CDR2 as YSYEKL. Deletions cut 3 bases from V and 5 bases from J, with 2 bases between. The CDR3 sequence is CASSHHNEQFF. CDR3 sequence (DNA): TGCGCCAGCAGCCACCACAATGAGCAGTTCTTC.